This entry is about one TCR beta chain. The antigen remains unidentified. Multiplex PCR with BIOMED2 TRB-A/B primer pools amplified TRB rearrangements. TCRdb reprocessed the multiplex PCR reads via MiXCR and lists one record per CDR3 protein. The sample includes about 3,500 distinct CDR3 sequences, 25% to 30% of them seen just once. Each TRB amplification used roughly 250-550 ng of genomic DNA from blood. The data were obtained in a study of T and B cells in COVID-19 patients. CDR1 and CDR2 from the germline V gene are SGHRS and YFSETQ. V was clipped by 1 base and J by 7 bases, with 9 bases between them. CDR3 length: 14 residues. Study findings and constraints: No sequencing was yet done of CD4+, regulatory or CD8+ subsets, or of SARS-CoV-2-responsive or tetramer+ sorted cells. There were some 2,500 TCR clusters exclusive to the recovered cohort, around 32 with low generation probability. Few blood samples existed from mildly ill patients during symptoms or early in severe cases.

What was sequenced was blood. The clonotype was recovered from a human donor with active COVID-19. The donor label of this sample is uncertain. This chain connects TRBV5-1 to TRBJ1-6; possible D gene TRBD1, 5 bases. The CDR3 DNA sequence: TGCGCCAGCAGCTTGAACGGGGGGAATTCACCCCTCCACTTT. Translating gives CASSLNGGNSPLHF.